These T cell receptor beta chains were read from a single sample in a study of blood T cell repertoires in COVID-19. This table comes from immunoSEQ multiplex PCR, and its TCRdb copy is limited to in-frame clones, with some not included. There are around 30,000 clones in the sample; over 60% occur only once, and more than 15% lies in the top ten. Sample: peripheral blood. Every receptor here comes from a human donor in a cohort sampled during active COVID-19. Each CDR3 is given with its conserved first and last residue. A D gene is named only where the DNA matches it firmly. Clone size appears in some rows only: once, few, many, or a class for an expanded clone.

CDR3 DNA: TGTGCCAGCGGGACTATATGGGACTCAACTTCGGGGTTACCTTCCTACGAGCAGTACTTC
CDR3 protein: CASGTIWDSTSGLPSYEQYF
clone size: NA
J gene: TRBJ2-7
D gene: TRBD2
V gene: TRBV28

CDR3 DNA: TGTGCCAGTAGGAACCCCCCGGGACTAGCGGGAGAAGACGAGCAGTACTTC
CDR3 protein: CASRNPPGLAGEDEQYF
clone size: few
J gene: TRBJ2-7
D gene: TRBD2
V gene: TRBV19

CDR3 DNA: TGTGCCAGCAGTAGGACTAGCGGGGTGGATACGCAGTATTTT
CDR3 protein: CASSRTSGVDTQYF
clone size: NA
J gene: TRBJ2-3
D gene: TRBD2
V gene: TRBV3-1/TRBV3-2

CDR3 DNA: TGTGCCAGCAGTTTACGGCGGTCCTACGAGCAGTACTTC
CDR3 protein: CASSLRRSYEQYF
clone size: NA
J gene: TRBJ2-7
D gene: NA
V gene: TRBV28

CDR3 DNA: TGTGCCAGCAGCTTAGCCGACAGGGGCCTATATGAAAAACTGTTTTTT
CDR3 protein: CASSLADRGLYEKLFF
clone size: NA
J gene: TRBJ1-4
D gene: TRBD1
V gene: TRBV11-2

CDR3 DNA: TGTGCCAGCAGTGAAATTGTTTTGGGCAGGAGGGTGACTATGGTTTTT
CDR3 protein: CASSEIVLGRRVTMVF
clone size: NA
J gene: TRBJ2-2
D gene: NA
V gene: TRBV6-1

CDR3 DNA: TGTGCCAGCAGCCGGACTAGCGGGGGGATCCGGGTCGAGACCCAGTACTTC
CDR3 protein: CASSRTSGGIRVETQYF
clone size: few
J gene: TRBJ2-5
D gene: TRBD2
V gene: TRBV3-1/TRBV3-2

CDR3 DNA: TGTGCCACCAGTGGAGGAATTACAGGGGGCACAGATACGCAGTATTTT
CDR3 protein: CATSGGITGGTDTQYF
clone size: NA
J gene: TRBJ2-3
D gene: TRBD1
V gene: TRBV24-1

CDR3 DNA: TGTGCCACCAGTGATTCACTAGCGAACACTCTATACTCCTACAATGAGCAGTTCTTC
CDR3 protein: CATSDSLANTLYSYNEQFF
clone size: NA
J gene: TRBJ2-1
D gene: TRBD2
V gene: TRBV24-1

CDR3 DNA: TGTGCCAGCAGTCCTAAAGAGACCCAGTACTTC
CDR3 protein: CASSPKETQYF
clone size: NA
J gene: TRBJ2-5
D gene: NA
V gene: TRBV6-5

CDR3 DNA: TGTGCCAGCTCCGGGACAGGGGTGGTTTTGCGGGAGCTGTTTTTT
CDR3 protein: CASSGTGVVLRELFF
clone size: NA
J gene: TRBJ2-2
D gene: TRBD1
V gene: TRBV27

CDR3 DNA: TGTGCCAGTAGTCCAGGACAGGGGGCTGGGGAGCAGTACTTC
CDR3 protein: CASSPGQGAGEQYF
clone size: NA
J gene: TRBJ2-7
D gene: TRBD1
V gene: TRBV19

CDR3 DNA: TGTGCCAGCAGCTTAAGGAGTAGCGGGAGGGCTGAGCAGTTCTTC
CDR3 protein: CASSLRSSGRAEQFF
clone size: NA
J gene: TRBJ2-1
D gene: TRBD2
V gene: TRBV7-2

CDR3 DNA: TGCGCCAGCAGCTTGAGTACAGGGGGCTGGTATGGCTACACCTTC
CDR3 protein: CASSLSTGGWYGYTF
clone size: NA
J gene: TRBJ1-2
D gene: TRBD1
V gene: TRBV5-1

CDR3 DNA: TGTGCCGGAGGGGCGGGAAACGTGGACGAGCAGTACTTC
CDR3 protein: CAGGAGNVDEQYF
clone size: NA
J gene: TRBJ2-7
D gene: NA
V gene: TRBV28

CDR3 DNA: TGCGCCAGCAGCCAGGAGACTAGCGGGAGAGGGCAGTACTTC
CDR3 protein: CASSQETSGRGQYF
clone size: NA
J gene: TRBJ2-7
D gene: TRBD2
V gene: TRBV4-3

CDR3 DNA: TGTGCCAGCAGTGACTTAGGGACAGTAAATGGCTACACCTTC
CDR3 protein: CASSDLGTVNGYTF
clone size: few
J gene: TRBJ1-2
D gene: TRBD1
V gene: TRBV6-4

CDR3 DNA: TGTGCCAGCAGTGAGGGGGGGCGGCTGAACACTGAAGCTTTCTTT
CDR3 protein: CASSEGGRLNTEAFF
clone size: NA
J gene: TRBJ1-1
D gene: NA
V gene: TRBV2

CDR3 DNA: TGTGCCAGCAGCTTGGACAGGGGTACACCCCTCCACTTT
CDR3 protein: CASSLDRGTPLHF
clone size: once
J gene: TRBJ1-6
D gene: TRBD1
V gene: TRBV5-5

CDR3 DNA: TGTGCCAGCAGCCCGACAGGGGCCTACGAGCAGTACTTC
CDR3 protein: CASSPTGAYEQYF
clone size: few
J gene: TRBJ2-7
D gene: TRBD1
V gene: TRBV7-9

CDR3 DNA: TGTGCCAGCAGCACGTGGGACAGGGGGATGGCCTACGAGCAGTACTTC
CDR3 protein: CASSTWDRGMAYEQYF
clone size: few
J gene: TRBJ2-7
D gene: NA
V gene: TRBV21-1

CDR3 DNA: TGTGCCAGTAGTACAGACTCCAGGGAAGTCAGATACAATGAGCAGTTCTTC
CDR3 protein: CASSTDSREVRYNEQFF
clone size: NA
J gene: TRBJ2-1
D gene: NA
V gene: TRBV19

CDR3 DNA: TGTGCCAGCAGCTTGGTGGGGCGGTACAATGAGCAGTTCTTC
CDR3 protein: CASSLVGRYNEQFF
clone size: NA
J gene: TRBJ2-1
D gene: NA
V gene: TRBV5-6

CDR3 DNA: TGTGCCAGCAGCTTCAGACAGGGGGCGGGCGAGCAGTACTTC
CDR3 protein: CASSFRQGAGEQYF
clone size: NA
J gene: TRBJ2-7
D gene: TRBD1
V gene: TRBV7-2

CDR3 DNA: TGTGCCAGCAGTTACTCGACAGGGGGCTTCTCTGGGGCCAACGTCCTGACTTTC
CDR3 protein: CASSYSTGGFSGANVLTF
clone size: NA
J gene: TRBJ2-6
D gene: TRBD1
V gene: TRBV6-2/TRBV6-3

CDR3 DNA: TGTGCCTGGAGTAACAGGGACGAGCAGTACTTC
CDR3 protein: CAWSNRDEQYF
clone size: NA
J gene: TRBJ2-7
D gene: NA
V gene: TRBV30

CDR3 DNA: TGTGCCAGCAGCCCTGAGCGGAACACTGAAGCTTTCTTT
CDR3 protein: CASSPERNTEAFF
clone size: NA
J gene: TRBJ1-1
D gene: NA
V gene: TRBV14

CDR3 DNA: TGTGCCAGCAGCTCCGTACCCGGGGCTAGCGGCTACAATGAGCAGTTCTTC
CDR3 protein: CASSSVPGASGYNEQFF
clone size: NA
J gene: TRBJ2-1
D gene: TRBD2
V gene: TRBV7-2

CDR3 DNA: TGTGCCAGCAGTTCTCGACGGGAAGCAACTAATGAAAAACTGTTTTTT
CDR3 protein: CASSSRREATNEKLFF
clone size: once
J gene: TRBJ1-4
D gene: NA
V gene: TRBV27

CDR3 DNA: TGTGCCAGCAGCCCGTGGGGCGAAGAGGCCTCAGATACGCAGTATTTT
CDR3 protein: CASSPWGEEASDTQYF
clone size: once
J gene: TRBJ2-3
D gene: NA
V gene: TRBV14

CDR3 DNA: TGTGCCAGCAGTGAGGTGGGCGGGGGGGCCACAGATACGCAGTATTTT
CDR3 protein: CASSEVGGGATDTQYF
clone size: NA
J gene: TRBJ2-3
D gene: TRBD2
V gene: TRBV2

CDR3 DNA: TGTGCCAGCACCCGGGACTCCTTGATAAAGGGTTCGAGGGGCAATGAGCAGTTCTTC
CDR3 protein: CASTRDSLIKGSRGNEQFF
clone size: NA
J gene: TRBJ2-1
D gene: NA
V gene: TRBV7-2

CDR3 DNA: TGTGCCAGCAGGGGACAGGGGGAGTGGGAGCAGTACTTC
CDR3 protein: CASRGQGEWEQYF
clone size: few
J gene: TRBJ2-7
D gene: TRBD1
V gene: TRBV12-3/TRBV12-4